This T cell receptor beta chain is drawn from a study of technical replicates of blood from a few donors. CDR3 size: 15 residues. V was pared by 5 bases and J by 9 bases, with 6 bases of the junction left unmatched. CDR1 and CDR2 (germline): SGHTA, FQGNSA. Sequenced by immunoSEQ multiplex PCR; TCRdb stores in-frame clones only, minus some. The sample has 60,000 to 80,000 clones; 90% to 95% are singletons. The sequence was collected from a human donor in good health. Some clones in this sample may be carry-over from other donors' samples. The sample comprised PBMCs. The rearrangement links TRBV7-2 to TRBJ2-1; TRBD2 matches 14 bases. The CDR3 coding sequence is TGTGCCAGCAGCGGCGGGGGGACTAGCGGGGGTGAGCAGTTCTTC. Residues: CASSGGGTSGGEQFF.